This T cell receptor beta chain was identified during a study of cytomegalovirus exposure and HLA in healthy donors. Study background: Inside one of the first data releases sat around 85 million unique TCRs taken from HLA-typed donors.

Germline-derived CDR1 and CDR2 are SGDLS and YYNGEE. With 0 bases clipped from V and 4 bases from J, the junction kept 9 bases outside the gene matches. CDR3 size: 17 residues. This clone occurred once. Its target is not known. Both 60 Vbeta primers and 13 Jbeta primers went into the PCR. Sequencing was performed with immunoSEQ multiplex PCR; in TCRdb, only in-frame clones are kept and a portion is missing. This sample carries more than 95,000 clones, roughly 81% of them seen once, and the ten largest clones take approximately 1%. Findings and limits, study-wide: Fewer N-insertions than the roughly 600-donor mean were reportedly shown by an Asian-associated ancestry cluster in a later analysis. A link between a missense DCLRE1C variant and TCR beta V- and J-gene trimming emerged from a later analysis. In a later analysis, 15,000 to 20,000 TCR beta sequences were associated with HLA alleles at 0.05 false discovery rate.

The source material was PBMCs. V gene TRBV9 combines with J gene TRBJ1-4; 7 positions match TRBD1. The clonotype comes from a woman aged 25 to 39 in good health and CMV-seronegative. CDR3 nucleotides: TGTGCCAGCAGCGTAGGACAGGGAAAGGGCCGTAATGAAAAACTGTTTTTT. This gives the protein CASSVGQGKGRNEKLFF.